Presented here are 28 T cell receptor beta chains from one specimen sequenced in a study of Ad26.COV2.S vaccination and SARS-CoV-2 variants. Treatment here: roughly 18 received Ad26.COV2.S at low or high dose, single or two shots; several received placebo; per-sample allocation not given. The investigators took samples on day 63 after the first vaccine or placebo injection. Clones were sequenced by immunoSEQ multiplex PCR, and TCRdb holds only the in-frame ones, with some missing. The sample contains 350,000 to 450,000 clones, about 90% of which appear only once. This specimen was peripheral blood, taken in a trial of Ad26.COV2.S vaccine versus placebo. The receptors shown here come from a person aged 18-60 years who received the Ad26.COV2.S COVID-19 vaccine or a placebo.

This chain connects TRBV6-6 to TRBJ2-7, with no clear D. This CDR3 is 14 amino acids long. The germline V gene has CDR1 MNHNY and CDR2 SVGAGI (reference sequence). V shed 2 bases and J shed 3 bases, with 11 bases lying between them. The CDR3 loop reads CASSYDGYFYEQYF. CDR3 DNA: TGTGCCAGCAGTTACGACGGCTATTTCTACGAGCAGTACTTC.

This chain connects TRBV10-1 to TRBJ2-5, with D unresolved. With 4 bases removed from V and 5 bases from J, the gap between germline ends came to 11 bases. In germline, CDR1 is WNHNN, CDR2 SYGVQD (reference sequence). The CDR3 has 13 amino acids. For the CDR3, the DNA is TGCGCCAGCAGTGTTAACGACGGGGAGACCCAGTACTTC. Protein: CASSVNDGETQYF.

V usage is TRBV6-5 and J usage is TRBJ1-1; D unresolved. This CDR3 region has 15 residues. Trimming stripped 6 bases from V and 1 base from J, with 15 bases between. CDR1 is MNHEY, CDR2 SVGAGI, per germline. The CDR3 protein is CASRSPRRSNTEAFF. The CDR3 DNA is TGTGCCAGCAGGTCCCCCCGCAGGTCGAACACTGAAGCTTTCTTT.

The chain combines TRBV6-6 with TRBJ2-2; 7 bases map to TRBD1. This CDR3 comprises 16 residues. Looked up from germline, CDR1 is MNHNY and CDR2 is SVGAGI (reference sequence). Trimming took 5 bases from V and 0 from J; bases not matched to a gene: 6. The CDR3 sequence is CASSTAQGANTGELFF. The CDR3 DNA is TGTGCCAGCAGTACGGCCCAGGGGGCGAACACCGGGGAGCTGTTTTTT.

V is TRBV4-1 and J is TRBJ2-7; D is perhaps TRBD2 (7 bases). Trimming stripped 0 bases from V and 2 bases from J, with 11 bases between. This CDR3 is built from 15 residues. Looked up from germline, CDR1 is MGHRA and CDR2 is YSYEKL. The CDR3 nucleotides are TGCGCCAGCAGCCAAGAAGGGCGGGGGCCCTACGAGCAGTACTTC. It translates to CASSQEGRGPYEQYF.

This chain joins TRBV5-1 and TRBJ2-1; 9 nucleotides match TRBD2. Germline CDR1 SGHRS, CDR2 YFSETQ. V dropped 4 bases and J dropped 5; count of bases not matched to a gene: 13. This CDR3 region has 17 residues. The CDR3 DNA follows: TGCGCCAGCAGCCCCGCCCACCTAGCGGGGATCGACAATGAGCAGTTCTTC. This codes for CASSPAHLAGIDNEQFF.

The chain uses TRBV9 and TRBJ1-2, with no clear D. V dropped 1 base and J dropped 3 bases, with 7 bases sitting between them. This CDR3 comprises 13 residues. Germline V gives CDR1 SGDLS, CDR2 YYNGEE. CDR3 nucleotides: TGTGCCAGCAGCGTAAATATCGACTATGGCTACACCTTC. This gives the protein CASSVNIDYGYTF.

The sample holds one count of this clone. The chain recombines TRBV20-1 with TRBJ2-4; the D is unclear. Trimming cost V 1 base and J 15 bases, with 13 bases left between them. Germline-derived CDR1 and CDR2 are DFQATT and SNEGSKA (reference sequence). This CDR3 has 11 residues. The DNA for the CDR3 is TGCAGTGCTAGAGGACCGGCTGAACGGTACTTC. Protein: CSARGPAERYF.

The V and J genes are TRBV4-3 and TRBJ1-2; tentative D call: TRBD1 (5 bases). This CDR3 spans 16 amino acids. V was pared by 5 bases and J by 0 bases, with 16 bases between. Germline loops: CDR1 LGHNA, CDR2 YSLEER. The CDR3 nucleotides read TGCGCCAGCAGCTATATACGGGGCTACACTAACTATGGCTACACCTTC. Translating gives CASSYIRGYTNYGYTF.

The CDR3 DNA sequence: TGCGCCACCGGAGGGCGACTAGCGGGGGGGAGCTCCTACAATGAGCAGTTCTTC. It encodes CATGGRLAGGSSYNEQFF. V gene TRBV10-2 combines with J gene TRBJ2-1; 14 nucleotides agree with TRBD2. The J segment lost 0 bases and the V segment lost 10 bases, leaving 11 bases of the junction unmatched. The CDR3 sequence is 18 residues long. Looked up from germline, CDR1 is WSHSY and CDR2 is SAAADI.

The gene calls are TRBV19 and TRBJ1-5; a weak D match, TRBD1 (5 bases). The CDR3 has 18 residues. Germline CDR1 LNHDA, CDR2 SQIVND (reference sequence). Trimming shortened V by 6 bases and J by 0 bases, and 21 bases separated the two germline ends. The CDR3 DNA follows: TGTGCCAGTAGCTCCCTCGGGACTCTACATTATAGCAATCAGCCCCAGCATTTT. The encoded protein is CASSSLGTLHYSNQPQHF. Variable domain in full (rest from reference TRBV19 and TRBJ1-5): DGGITQSPKYLFRKEGQNVTLSCEQNLNHDAMYWYRQDPGQGLRLIYYSQIVNDFQKGDIAEGYSVSREKKESFPLTVTSAQKNPTAFYLCASSSLGTLHYSNQPQHFGDGTRLSIL.

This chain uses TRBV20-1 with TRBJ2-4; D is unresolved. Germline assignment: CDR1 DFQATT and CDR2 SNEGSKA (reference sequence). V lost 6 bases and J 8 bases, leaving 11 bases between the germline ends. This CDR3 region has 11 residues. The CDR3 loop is CSAVEVDIQYF. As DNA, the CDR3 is TGCAGTGCGGTCGAGGTGGACATTCAGTACTTC.

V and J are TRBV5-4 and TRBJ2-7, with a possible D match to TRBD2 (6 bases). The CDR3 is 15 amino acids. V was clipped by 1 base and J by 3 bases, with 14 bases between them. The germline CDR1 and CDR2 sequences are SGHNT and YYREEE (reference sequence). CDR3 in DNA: TGTGCCAGCAGCTTGCTCGGGGGTCATAACTACGAGCAGTACTTC. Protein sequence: CASSLLGGHNYEQYF.

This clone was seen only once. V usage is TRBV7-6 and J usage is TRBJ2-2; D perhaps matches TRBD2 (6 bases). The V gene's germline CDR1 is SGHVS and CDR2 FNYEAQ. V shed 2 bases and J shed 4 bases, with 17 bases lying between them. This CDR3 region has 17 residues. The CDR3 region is CASSLRRVSSSTGELFF. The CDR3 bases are TGTGCCAGCAGCTTAAGGAGGGTGTCTAGTTCCACCGGGGAGCTGTTTTTT.

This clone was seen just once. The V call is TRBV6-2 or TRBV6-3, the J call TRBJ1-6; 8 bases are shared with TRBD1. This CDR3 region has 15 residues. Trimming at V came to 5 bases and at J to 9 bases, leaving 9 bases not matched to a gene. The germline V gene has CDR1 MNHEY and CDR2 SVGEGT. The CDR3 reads CASSPPGQGLSPLHF. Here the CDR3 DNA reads TGTGCCAGCAGTCCGCCCGGACAGGGACTTTCACCCCTCCACTTT.

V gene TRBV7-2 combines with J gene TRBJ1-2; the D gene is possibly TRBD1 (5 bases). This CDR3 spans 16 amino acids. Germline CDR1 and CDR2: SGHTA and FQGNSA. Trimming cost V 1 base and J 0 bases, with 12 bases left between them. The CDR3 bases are TGTGCCAGCAGCTTAGGAACAGGTTGGGCTAACTATGGCTACACCTTC. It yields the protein CASSLGTGWANYGYTF.

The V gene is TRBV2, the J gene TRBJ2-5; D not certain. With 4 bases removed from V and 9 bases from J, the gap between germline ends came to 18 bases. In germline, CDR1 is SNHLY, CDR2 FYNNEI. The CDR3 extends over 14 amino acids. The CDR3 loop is CASSAKTGQSAQYF. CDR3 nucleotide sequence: TGTGCCAGCAGTGCAAAAACCGGTCAATCGGCCCAGTACTTC.

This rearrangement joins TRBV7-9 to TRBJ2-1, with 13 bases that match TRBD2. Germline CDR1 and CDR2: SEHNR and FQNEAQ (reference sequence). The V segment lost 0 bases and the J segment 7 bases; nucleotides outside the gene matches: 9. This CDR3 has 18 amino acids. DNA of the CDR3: TGTGCCAGCAGCTTAGCTAGGAAGACTAGCGGGGGGATGAATGAGCAGTTCTTC. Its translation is CASSLARKTSGGMNEQFF.

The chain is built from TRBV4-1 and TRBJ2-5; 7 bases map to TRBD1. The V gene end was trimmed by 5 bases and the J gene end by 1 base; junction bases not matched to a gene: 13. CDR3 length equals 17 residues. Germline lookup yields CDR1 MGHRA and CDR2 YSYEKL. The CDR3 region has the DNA TGCGCCAGCAGCGAACGACAGGGAACCCCCATCCAAGAGACCCAGTACTTC. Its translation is CASSERQGTPIQETQYF.

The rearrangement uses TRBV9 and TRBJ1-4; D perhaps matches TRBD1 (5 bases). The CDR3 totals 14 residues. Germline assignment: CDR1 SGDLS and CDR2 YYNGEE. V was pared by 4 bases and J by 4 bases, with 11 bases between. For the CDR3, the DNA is TGTGCCAGCAGCCCCCAGGGATTTAATGAAAAACTGTTTTTT. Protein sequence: CASSPQGFNEKLFF.

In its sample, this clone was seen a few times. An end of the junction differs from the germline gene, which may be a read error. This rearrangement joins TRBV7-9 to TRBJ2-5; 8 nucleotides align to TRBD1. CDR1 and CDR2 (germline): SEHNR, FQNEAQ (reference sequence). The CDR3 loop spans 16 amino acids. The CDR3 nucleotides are TGTGCCAGCAGCTTAGATCTCCACAGGGGGATACCCGTTGACGACTTC. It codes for CASSLDLHRGIPVDDF.

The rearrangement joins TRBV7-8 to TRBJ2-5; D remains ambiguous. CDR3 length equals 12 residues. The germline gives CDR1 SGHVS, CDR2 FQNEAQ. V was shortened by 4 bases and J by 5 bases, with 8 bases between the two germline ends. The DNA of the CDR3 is TGTGCCAGCAGCTGGAACCGGGAGACCCAGTACTTC. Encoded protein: CASSWNRETQYF. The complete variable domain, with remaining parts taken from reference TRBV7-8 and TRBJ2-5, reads GAGVSQSPRYKVAKRGQDVALRCDPISGHVSLFWYQQALGQGPEFLTYFQNEAQLDKSGLPSDRFFAERPEGSVSTLKIQRTQQEDSAVYLCASSWNRETQYFGPGTRLLVL.

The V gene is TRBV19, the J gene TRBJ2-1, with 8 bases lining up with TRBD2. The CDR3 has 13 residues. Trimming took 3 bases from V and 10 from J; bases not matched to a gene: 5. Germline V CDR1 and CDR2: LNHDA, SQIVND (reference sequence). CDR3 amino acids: CASSIAGGREQFF. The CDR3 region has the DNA TGTGCCAGTAGTATTGCGGGGGGCAGGGAGCAGTTCTTC.

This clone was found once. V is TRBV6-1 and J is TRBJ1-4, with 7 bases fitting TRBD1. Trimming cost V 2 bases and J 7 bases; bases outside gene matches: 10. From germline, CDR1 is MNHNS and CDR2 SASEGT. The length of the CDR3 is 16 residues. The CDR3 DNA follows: TGTGCCAGCAGTGAAATGAGGGGGCAAGGGGGTGAAAAACTGTTTTTT. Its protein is CASSEMRGQGGEKLFF.

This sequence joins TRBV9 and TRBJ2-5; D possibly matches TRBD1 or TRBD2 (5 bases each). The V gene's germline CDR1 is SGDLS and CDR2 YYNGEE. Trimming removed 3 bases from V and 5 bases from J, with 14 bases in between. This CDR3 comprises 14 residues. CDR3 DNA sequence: TGTGCCAGCAGCGCCTCGGGGCGGTTGGAGACCCAGTACTTC. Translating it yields CASSASGRLETQYF.

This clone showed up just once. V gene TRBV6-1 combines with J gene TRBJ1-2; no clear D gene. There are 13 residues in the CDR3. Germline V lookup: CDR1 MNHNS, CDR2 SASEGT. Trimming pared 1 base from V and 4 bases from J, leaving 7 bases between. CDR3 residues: CASSEGRFYGYTF. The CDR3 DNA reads TGTGCCAGCAGTGAAGGACGGTTCTATGGCTACACCTTC.

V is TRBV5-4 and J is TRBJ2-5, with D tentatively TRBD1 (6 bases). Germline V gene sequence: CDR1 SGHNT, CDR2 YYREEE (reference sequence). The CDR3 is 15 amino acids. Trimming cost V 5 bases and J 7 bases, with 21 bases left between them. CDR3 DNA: TGTGCCAGCAGTTTGAGGACAGCCGGCGAATCGACCCAGTACTTC. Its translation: CASSLRTAGESTQYF.

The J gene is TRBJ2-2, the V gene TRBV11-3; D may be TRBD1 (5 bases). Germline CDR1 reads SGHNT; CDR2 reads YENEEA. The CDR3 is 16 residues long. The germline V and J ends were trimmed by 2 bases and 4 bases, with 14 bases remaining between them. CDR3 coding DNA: TGTGCCAGCAGCTTAAGTTCTGGGGCTGGCACCGGGGAGCTGTTTTTT. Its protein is CASSLSSGAGTGELFF.